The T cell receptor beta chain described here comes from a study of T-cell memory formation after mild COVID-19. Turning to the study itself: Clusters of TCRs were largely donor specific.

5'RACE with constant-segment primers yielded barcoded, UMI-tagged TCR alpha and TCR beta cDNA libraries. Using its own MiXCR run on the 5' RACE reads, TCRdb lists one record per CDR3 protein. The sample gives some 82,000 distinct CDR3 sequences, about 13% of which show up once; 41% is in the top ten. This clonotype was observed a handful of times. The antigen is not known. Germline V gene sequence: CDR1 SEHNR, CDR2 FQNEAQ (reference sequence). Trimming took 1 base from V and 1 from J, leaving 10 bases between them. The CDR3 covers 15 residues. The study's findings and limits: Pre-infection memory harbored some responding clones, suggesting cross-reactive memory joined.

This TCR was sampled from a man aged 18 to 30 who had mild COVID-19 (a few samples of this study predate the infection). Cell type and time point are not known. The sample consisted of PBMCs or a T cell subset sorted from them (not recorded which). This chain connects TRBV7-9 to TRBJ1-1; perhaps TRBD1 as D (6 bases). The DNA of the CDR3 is TGTGCCAGCAGCTTAGTGGTGGGGGCGAACACTGAAGCTTTCTTT. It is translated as CASSLVVGANTEAFF.